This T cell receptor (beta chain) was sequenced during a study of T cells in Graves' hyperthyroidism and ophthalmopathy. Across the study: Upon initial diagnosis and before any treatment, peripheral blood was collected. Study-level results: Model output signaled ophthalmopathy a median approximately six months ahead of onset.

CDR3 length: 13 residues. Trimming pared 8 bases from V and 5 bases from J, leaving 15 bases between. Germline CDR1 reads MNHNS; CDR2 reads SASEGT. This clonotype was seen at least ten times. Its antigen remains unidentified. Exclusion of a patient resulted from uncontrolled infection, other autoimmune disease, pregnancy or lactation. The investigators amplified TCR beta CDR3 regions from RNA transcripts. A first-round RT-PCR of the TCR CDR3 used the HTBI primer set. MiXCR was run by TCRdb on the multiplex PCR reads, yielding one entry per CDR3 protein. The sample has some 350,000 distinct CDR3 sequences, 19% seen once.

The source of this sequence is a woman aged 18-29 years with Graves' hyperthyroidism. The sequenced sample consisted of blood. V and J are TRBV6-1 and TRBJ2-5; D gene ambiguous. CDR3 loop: CASFRSRGETQYF. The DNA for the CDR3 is TGTGCCAGCTTCAGATCGCGTGGGGAGACCCAGTACTTC.